This T cell receptor beta chain was sequenced for a study of blood T cell repertoires in COVID-19. Here immunoSEQ multiplex PCR was the method, and the copy in TCRdb shows in-frame clones only, minus some. Of some 250,000 clones in the sample, 65% to 85% were seen once. The length of the CDR3 is 18 residues. Germline CDR1 reads MGHDK; CDR2 reads SYGVNS. J lost 7 bases, V lost 5 bases, and 17 bases had no gene match. The sequenced sample consisted of peripheral blood. The source is a middle-aged man with acute or convalescent COVID-19. The genes are TRBV25-1 and TRBJ2-1; 10 positions match TRBD1. The CDR3, as DNA: TGTGCCAGCAGTTCACTCGTCCCGGGACAGGGGAGGCGGAATGAGCAGTTCTTC. It is translated as CASSSLVPGQGRRNEQFF. The full variable domain, with the rest looked up from reference TRBV25-1 and TRBJ2-1, is EADIYQTPRYLVIGTGKKITLECSQTMGHDKMYWYQQDPGMELHLIHYSYGVNSTEKGDLSSESTVSRIRTEHFPLTLESARPSHTSQYLCASSSLVPGQGRRNEQFFGPGTRLTVL.